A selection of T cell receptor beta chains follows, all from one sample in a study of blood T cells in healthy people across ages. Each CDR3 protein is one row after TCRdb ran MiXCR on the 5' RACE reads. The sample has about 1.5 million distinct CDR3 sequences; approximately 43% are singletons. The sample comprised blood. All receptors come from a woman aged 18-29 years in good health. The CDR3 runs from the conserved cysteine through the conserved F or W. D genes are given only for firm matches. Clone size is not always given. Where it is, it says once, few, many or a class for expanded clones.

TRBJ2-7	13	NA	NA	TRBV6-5	CASRAPRSYEQYF	TGTGCCAGCAGAGCCCCGCGATCCTACGAGCAGTACTTC
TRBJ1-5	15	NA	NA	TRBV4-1	CASSQDSGPNQPQHF	TGCGCCAGCAGCCAAGATAGCGGACCAAATCAGCCCCAGCATTTT
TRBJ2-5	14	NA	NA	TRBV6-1	CASSESLQGETQYF	TGTGCCAGCAGTGAAAGTCTTCAGGGGGAGACCCAGTACTTC
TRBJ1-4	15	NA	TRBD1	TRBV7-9	CASSSGTGRVEKLFF	TGTGCCAGCAGCAGTGGGACAGGGCGTGTTGAAAAACTGTTTTTT
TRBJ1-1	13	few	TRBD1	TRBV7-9	CASSDRGAIEAFF	TGTGCCAGCAGTGACAGGGGAGCTATCGAAGCTTTCTTT
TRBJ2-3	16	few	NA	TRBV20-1	CSAREEVARRADTQYF	TGCAGTGCTAGAGAGGAGGTAGCTAGGCGGGCAGATACGCAGTATTTT
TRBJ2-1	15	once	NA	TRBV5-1	CASSWGSTSYNEQFF	TGCGCCAGCAGCTGGGGAAGCACGAGCTACAATGAGCAGTTCTTC
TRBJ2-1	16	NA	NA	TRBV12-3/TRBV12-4	CASSLLQRVVNNEQFF	TGTGCCAGCAGTCTCCTTCAGCGGGTGGTAAACAATGAGCAGTTCTTC
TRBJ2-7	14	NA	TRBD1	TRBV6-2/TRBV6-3	CASRDRDSYYEQYF	TGTGCCAGCAGAGACCGGGACAGCTACTACGAGCAGTACTTC
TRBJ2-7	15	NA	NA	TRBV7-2	CASSLASAAPYEQYF	TGTGCCAGCAGCTTAGCTAGCGCGGCCCCCTACGAGCAGTACTTC
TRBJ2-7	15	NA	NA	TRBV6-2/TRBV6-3	CASSYPERGTYEQYF	TGTGCCAGCAGTTACCCGGAAAGGGGAACCTACGAGCAGTACTTC
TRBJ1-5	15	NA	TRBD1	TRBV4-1	CASSRPGQENQPQHF	TGCGCCAGCAGCCGCCCGGGACAGGAGAATCAGCCCCAGCATTTT
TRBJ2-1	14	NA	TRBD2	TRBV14	CASSPGTSVSEQFF	TGTGCCAGCAGCCCCGGGACTAGCGTGAGTGAGCAGTTCTTC